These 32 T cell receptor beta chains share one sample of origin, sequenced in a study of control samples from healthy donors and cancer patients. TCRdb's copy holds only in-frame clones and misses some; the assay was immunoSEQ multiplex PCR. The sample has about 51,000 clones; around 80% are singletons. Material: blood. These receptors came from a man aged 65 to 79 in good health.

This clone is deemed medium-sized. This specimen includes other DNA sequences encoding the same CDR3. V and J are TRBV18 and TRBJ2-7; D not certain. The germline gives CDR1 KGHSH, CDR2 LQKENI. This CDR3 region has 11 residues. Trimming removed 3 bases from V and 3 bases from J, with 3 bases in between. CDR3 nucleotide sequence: TGTGCCAGCTCACCCAACTACGAGCAGTACTTC. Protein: CASSPNYEQYF.

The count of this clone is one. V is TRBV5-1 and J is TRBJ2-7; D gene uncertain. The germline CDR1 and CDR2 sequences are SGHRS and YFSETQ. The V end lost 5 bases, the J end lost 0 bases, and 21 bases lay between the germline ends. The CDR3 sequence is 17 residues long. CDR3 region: CASRGSGSSISSYEQYF. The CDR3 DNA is TGCGCCAGCAGAGGGTCAGGATCTTCTATTTCCTCCTACGAGCAGTACTTC.

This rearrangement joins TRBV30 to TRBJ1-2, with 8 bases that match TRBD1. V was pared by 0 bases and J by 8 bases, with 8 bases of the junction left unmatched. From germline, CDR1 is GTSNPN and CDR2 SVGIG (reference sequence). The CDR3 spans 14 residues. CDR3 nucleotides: TGTGCCTGGAGTGTACTCCAGGGGGCTCGGGGCTACACCTTC. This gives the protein CAWSVLQGARGYTF. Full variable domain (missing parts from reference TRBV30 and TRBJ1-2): SQTIHQWPATLVQPVGSPLSLECTVEGTSNPNLYWYRQAAGRGLQLLFYSVGIGQISSEVPQNLSASRPQDRQFILSSKKLLLSDSGFYLCAWSVLQGARGYTFGSGTRLTVV.

The CDR3 is CASSFRAGSGRAYNEQFF. Here the CDR3 DNA reads TGTGCCAGCAGCTTTCGCGCAGGAAGCGGGAGGGCCTACAATGAGCAGTTCTTC. V is TRBV5-5 and J is TRBJ2-1; 10 bases are a match to TRBD2. The ends lost 2 bases at V and 2 bases at J; junction bases unmatched: 10. Germline values: CDR1 SGHKS, CDR2 YYEKEE (reference sequence). The CDR3 extends over 18 amino acids.

CDR3 nucleotide sequence: TGCGCCAGCAGTCAATCAAAAGGTAACACTGAAGCTTTCTTT. Translation gives CASSQSKGNTEAFF. V and J are TRBV23-1 and TRBJ1-1; D is ambiguous. TRBV23-1 is an ORF for which the function is uncertain. This CDR3 is built from 14 residues. Trimming removed 0 bases at V and 2 bases at J, with 7 bases between.

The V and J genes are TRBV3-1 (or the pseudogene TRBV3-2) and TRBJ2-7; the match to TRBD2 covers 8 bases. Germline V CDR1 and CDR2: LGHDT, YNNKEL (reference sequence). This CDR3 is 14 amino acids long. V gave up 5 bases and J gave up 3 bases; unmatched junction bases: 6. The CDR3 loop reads CASSGTAGVYEQYF. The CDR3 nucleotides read TGTGCCAGCAGCGGTACAGCGGGAGTCTACGAGCAGTACTTC.

The CDR3, as DNA: TGTGCCATCAGTGATCAGGTCTTCACTAACTATGGCTACACCTTC. Translated, it gives CAISDQVFTNYGYTF. The chain employs TRBV10-3 and TRBJ1-2; D is unresolved. V dropped 3 bases and J dropped 0 bases, with 11 bases sitting between them. The CDR3 sequence is 15 residues long. The V gene's germline CDR1 is ENHRY and CDR2 SYGVKD.

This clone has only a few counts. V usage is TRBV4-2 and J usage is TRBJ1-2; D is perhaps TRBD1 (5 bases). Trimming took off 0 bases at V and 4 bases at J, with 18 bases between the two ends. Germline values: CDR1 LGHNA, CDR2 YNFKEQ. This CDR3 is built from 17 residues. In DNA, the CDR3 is TGTGCCAGCAGCCAAGATCGTGGGTCCCTTAGGGGCTATGGCTACACCTTC. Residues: CASSQDRGSLRGYGYTF.

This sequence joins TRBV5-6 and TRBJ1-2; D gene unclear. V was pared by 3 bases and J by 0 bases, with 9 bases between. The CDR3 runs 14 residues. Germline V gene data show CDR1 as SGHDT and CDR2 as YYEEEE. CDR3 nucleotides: TGTGCCAGCAGCTGGCGGCAGACTAACTATGGCTACACCTTC. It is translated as CASSWRQTNYGYTF.

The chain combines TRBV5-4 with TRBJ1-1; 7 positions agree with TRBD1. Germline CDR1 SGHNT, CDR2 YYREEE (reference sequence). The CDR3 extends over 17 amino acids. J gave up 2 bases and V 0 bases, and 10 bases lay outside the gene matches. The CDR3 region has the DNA TGTGCCAGCAGCTTGGGGGACAGCCACGCACGAAACACTGAAGCTTTCTTT. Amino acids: CASSLGDSHARNTEAFF.

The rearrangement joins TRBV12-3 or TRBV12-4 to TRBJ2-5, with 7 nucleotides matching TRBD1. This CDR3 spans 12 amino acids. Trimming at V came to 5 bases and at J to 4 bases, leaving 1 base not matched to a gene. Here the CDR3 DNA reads TGTGCCAGCAGTCGACAGGGAGAGACCCAGTACTTC. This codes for CASSRQGETQYF.

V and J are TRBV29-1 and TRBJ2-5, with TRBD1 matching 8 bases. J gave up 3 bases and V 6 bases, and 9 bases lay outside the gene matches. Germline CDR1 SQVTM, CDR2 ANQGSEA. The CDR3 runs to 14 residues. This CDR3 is CSVTQAGGKETQYF. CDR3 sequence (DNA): TGCAGCGTGACCCAGGCAGGGGGCAAAGAGACCCAGTACTTC.

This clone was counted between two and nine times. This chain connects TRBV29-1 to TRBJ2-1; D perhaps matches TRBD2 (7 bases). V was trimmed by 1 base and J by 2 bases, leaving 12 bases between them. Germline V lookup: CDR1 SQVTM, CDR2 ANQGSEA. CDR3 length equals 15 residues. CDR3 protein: CSVEGGEGAYNEQFF. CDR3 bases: TGCAGCGTTGAAGGTGGGGAGGGGGCCTACAATGAGCAGTTCTTC.

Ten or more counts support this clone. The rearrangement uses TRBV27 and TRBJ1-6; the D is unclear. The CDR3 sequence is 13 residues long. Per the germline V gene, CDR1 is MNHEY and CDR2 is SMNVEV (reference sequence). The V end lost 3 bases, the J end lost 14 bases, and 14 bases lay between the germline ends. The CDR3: CASSLTHSQALHF. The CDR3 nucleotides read TGTGCCAGCAGTTTGACCCACTCTCAGGCCCTCCACTTT.

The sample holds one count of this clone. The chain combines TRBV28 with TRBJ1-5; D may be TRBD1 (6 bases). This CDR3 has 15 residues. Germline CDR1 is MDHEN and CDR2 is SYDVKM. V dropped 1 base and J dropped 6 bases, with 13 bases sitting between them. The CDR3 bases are TGTGCCAGCAGTTTATTCCCAGGGGTGCTTCAGCCCCAGCATTTT. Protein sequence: CASSLFPGVLQPQHF.

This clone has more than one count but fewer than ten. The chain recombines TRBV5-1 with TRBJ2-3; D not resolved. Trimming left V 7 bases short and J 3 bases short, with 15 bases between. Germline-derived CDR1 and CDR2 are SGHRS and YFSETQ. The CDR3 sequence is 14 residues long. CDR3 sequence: CASSALTPTDTQYF. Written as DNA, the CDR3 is TGCGCCAGCTCTGCGCTTACCCCTACAGATACGCAGTATTTT.

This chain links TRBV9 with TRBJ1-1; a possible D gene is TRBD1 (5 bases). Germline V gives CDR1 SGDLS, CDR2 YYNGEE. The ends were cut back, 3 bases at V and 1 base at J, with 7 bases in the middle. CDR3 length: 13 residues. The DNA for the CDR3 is TGTGCCAGCAGCGCCAGGGAGAACACTGAAGCTTTCTTT. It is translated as CASSARENTEAFF.

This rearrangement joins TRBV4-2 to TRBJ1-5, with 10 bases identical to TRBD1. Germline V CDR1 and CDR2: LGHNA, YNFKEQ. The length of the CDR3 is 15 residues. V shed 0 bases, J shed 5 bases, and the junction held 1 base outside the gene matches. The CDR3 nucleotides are TGTGCCAGCAGCCAAGAAGGGACAGGGGATCAGCCCCAGCATTTT. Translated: CASSQEGTGDQPQHF.

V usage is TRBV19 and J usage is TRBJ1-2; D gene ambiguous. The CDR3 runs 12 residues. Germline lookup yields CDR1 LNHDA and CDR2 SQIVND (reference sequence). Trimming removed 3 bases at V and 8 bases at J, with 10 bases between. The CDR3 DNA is TGTGCCAGTAGTATTGGAGGAAGGGGCTACACCTTC. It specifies CASSIGGRGYTF.

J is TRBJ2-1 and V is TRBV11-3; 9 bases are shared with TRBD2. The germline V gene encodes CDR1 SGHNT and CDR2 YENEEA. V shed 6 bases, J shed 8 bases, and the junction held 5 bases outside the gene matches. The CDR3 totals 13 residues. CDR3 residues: CASSLEREDEQFF. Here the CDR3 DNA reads TGTGCCAGCAGTCTAGAGCGGGAGGATGAGCAGTTCTTC.

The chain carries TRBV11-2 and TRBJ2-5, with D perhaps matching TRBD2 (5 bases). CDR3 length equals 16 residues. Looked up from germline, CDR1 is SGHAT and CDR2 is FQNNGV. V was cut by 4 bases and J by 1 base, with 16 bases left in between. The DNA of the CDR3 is TGTGCCAGCAGCTCGGCTCCTGGAGCGGCCCAAGAGACCCAGTACTTC. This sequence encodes CASSSAPGAAQETQYF. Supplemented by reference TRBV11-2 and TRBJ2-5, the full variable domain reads EAGVAQSPRYKIIEKRQSVAFWCNPISGHATLYWYQQILGQGPKLLIQFQNNGVVDDSQLPKDRFSAERLKGVDSTLKIQPAKLEDSAVYLCASSSAPGAAQETQYFGPGTRLLVL.

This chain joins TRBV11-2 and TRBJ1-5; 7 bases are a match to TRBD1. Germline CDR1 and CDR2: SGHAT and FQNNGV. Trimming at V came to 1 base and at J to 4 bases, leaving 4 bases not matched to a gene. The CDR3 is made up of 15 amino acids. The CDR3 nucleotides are TGTGCCAGCAGCTTAGCCGGGACAGTTAATCAGCCCCAGCATTTT. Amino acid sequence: CASSLAGTVNQPQHF.

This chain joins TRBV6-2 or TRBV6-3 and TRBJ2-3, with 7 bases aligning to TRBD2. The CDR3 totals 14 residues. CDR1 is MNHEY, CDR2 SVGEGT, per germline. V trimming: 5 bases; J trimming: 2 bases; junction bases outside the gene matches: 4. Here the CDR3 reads CASSARDYTDTQYF. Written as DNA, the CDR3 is TGTGCCAGCAGTGCCAGGGACTACACAGATACGCAGTATTTT.

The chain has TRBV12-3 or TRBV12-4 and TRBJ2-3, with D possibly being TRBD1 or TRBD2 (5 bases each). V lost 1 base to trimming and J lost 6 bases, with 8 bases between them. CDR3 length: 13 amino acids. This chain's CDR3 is CASSLGGSDTQYF. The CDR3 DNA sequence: TGTGCCAGCAGTTTAGGGGGGTCGGATACGCAGTATTTT.

The CDR3 here is CASSLRGRYEQYF. The DNA for the CDR3 is TGTGCCAGCAGCCTAAGGGGTCGCTACGAGCAGTACTTC. J is TRBJ2-7 and V is TRBV4-2; D is perhaps TRBD1 (5 bases). Germline CDR1 reads LGHNA; CDR2 reads YNFKEQ. V lost 4 bases and J lost 3, with 10 bases in between. The CDR3 is 13 residues long.

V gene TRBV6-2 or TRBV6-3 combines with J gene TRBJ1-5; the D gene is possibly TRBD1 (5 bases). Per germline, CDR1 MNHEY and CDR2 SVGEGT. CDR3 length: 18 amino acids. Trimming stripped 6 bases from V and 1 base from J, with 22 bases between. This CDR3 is CASSRPFPRGRSNQPQHF. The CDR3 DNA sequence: TGTGCCAGCAGCCGGCCGTTCCCTAGGGGCCGGAGCAATCAGCCCCAGCATTTT.

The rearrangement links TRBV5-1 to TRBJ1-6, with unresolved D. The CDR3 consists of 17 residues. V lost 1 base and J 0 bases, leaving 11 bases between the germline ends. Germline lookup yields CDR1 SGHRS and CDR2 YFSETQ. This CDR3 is CASSLLGFGSYNSPLHF. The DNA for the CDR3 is TGCGCCAGCAGCTTGCTGGGGTTTGGCTCCTATAATTCACCCCTCCACTTT.

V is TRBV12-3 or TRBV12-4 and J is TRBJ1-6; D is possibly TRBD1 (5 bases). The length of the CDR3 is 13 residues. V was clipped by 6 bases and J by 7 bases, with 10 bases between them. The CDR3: CASSYDRNSPLHF. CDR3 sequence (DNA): TGTGCCAGCAGCTATGACAGAAATTCACCCCTCCACTTT.

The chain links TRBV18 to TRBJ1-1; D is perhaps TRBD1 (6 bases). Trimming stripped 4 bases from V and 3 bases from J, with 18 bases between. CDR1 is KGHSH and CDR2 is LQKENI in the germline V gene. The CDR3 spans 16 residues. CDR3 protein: CASSHKNRVVDTEAFF. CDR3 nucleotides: TGTGCCAGCTCACATAAGAACAGGGTGGTGGACACTGAAGCTTTCTTT.

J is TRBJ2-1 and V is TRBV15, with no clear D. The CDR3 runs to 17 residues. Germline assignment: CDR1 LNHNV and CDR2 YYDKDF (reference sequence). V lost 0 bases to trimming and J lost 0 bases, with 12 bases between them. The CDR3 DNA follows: TGTGCCACCAGCAGAGATTACCCAACGAGCTCCTACAATGAGCAGTTCTTC. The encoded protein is CATSRDYPTSSYNEQFF.

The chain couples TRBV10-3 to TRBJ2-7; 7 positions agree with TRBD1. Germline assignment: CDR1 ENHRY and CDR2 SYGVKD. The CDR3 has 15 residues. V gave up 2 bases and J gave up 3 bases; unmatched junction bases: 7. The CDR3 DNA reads TGTGCCATCAGTGAGACCAGACAGGGACGCTACGAGCAGTACTTC. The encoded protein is CAISETRQGRYEQYF.

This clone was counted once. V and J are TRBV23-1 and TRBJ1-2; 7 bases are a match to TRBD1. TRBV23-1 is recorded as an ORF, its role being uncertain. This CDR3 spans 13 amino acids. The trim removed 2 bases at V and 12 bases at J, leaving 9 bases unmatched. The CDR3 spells CASSQGQVRSNTF. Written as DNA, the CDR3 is TGCGCCAGCAGTCAAGGACAGGTGCGAAGTAACACCTTC.